This TCR beta chain came from a study of blood T cells in healthy people across ages. With a J-beta primer mix and a sample-barcoded 5' primer, a second PCR ran about 6 to 11 cycles. From the 5' RACE reads, TCRdb called clonotypes with MiXCR, one entry per CDR3 protein. Among around 990,000 distinct CDR3 sequences listed, around two fifths were seen once. Germline V gene data show CDR1 as MNHEY and CDR2 as SMNVEV (reference sequence). CDR3 length equals 16 residues. After removal of 7 bases from V and 2 bases from J, the junction contained 10 bases not matched to a gene. The sequence derives from a man aged 18-30 years in good health. Sequenced: blood. The V gene is TRBV27, the J gene TRBJ1-2; 10 bases match TRBD1. CDR3 residues: CASNPRGTGENYGYTF. CDR3 DNA sequence: TGTGCCAGCAACCCCCGCGGGACAGGGGAAAACTATGGCTACACCTTC.